This T cell receptor (beta chain) derives from a study of regulatory T cells in long-lasting Graves disease. Findings and caveats of the study: Reduced TCR diversity was observed in persistent Graves' patients versus newly diagnosed patients. Thyroid tissue was not studied; only peripheral blood was.

As to time point: newly diagnosed GD, antithyroid drugs for less than 3 months. Making the TCR library involved RNA that had been extracted from PBMCs. Diagnoses of Graves' disease were made by American Thyroid Association guidelines. Assembly of TCR beta libraries relied on iRepertoire HTBI primers together with Arm-PCR of CDR3 regions. Using its own MiXCR run on the multiplex PCR reads, TCRdb lists one record per CDR3 protein. Of approximately 540,000 distinct CDR3 sequences listed, 9.5% to 15% are singletons. The table lists this clonotype with many counts. Its target is unknown. Germline V lookup: CDR1 MNHEY, CDR2 SMNVEV (reference sequence). The CDR3 is 21 amino acids. Losses at the gene ends were 4 bases for V and 2 bases for J; bases not matched to a gene: 19. The same data also contributed to another study, on T cells in Graves' hyperthyroidism and ophthalmopathy.

The clonotype was recovered from a woman aged 25-40 years with Graves disease. The chain joins TRBV27 to TRBJ2-2; 10 bases fit TRBD1. The sample consisted of peripheral blood mononuclear cells (PBMCs), taken at new diagnosis, from a patient treated with antithyroid drugs. The CDR3 nucleotides are TGTGCCAGCAGTTCCGAGCCATCCGGGACAGGGGACGAACTTAACACCGGGGAGCTGTTTTTT. Translated: CASSSEPSGTGDELNTGELFF.